These 2 T cell receptor beta chains originate from one sample sequenced in a study of blood T cells in healthy people across ages. Alongside a J-beta primer mix, a sample-barcoded 5' primer served in a second PCR lasting roughly 7 to 11 cycles. TCRdb reprocessed the 5' RACE reads via MiXCR and lists one record per CDR3 protein. The table has 600,000 to 800,000 distinct CDR3 sequences, about 50% seen once. Material for sequencing was blood. Source of these receptors: a woman older than 75 in good health.

This rearrangement joins TRBV20-1 to TRBJ2-1; 8 bases fit TRBD2. The CDR3 spans 14 residues. V trimming: 0 bases; J trimming: 13 bases; junction bases outside the gene matches: 11. CDR1 and CDR2 from the germline V gene are DFQATT and SNEGSKA (reference sequence). CDR3 sequence: CSARDKRERETQFF. The CDR3 bases are TGCAGTGCTAGAGATAAGAGGGAGCGGGAGACCCAGTTCTTC.

V is TRBV20-1 and J is TRBJ2-3, with 7 bases fitting TRBD2. CDR1 and CDR2 (germline): DFQATT, SNEGSKA (reference sequence). The CDR3 sequence is 14 residues long. The CDR3: CSITEGGRTDTQYF. CDR3 DNA sequence: TGCAGCATAACCGAGGGAGGGCGCACAGATACGCAGTATTTT.